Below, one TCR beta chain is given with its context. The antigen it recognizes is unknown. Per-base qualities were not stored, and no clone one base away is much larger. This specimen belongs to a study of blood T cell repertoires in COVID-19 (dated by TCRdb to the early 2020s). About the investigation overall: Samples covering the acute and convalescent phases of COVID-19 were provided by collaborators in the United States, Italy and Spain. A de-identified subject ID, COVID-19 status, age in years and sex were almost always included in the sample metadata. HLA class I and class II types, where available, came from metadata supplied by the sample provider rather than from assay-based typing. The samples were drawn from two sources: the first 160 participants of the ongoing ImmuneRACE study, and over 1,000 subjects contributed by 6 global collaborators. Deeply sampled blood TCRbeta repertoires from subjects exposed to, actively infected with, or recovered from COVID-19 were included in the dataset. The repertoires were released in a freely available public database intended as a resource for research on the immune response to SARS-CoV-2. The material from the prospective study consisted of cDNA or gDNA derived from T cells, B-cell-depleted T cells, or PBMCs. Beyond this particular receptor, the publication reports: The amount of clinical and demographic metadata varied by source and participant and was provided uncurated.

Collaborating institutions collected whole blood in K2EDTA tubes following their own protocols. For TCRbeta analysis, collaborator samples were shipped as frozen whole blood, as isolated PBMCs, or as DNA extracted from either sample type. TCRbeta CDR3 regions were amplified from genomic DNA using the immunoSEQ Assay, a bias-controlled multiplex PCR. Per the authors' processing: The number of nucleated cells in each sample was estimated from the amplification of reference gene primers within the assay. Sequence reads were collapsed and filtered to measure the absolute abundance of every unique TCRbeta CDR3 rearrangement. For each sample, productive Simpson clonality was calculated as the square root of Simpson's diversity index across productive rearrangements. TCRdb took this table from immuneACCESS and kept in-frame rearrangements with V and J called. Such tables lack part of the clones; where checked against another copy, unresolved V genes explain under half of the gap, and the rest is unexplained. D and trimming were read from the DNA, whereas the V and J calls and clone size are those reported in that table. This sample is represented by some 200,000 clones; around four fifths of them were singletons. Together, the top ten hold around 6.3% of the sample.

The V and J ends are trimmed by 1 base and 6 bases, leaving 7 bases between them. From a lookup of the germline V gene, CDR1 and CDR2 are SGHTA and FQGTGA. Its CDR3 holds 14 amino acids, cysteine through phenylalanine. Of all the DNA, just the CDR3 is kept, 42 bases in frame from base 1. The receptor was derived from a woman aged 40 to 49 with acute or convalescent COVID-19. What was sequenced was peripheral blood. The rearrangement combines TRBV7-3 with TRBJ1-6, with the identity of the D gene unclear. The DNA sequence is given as TGTGCCAGCAGCTTAAGAGGAGGTAATTCACCCCTCCACTTT. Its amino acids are CASSLRGGNSPLHF.